The text below deals with one T cell receptor beta chain. This sample was included in a study of blood T cell repertoires in COVID-19. On the study more broadly: Acute-phase and convalescent COVID-19 samples originated in the United States, Italy and Spain. From T cells, B-cell-depleted T cells, or PBMCs came the material, which was cDNA or gDNA.

Authors' data handling: Estimation of nucleated cell counts was performed using reference gene primer amplification. Clones were read by immunoSEQ multiplex PCR, and TCRdb kept only the in-frame ones, dropping some. That table supplies the V and J calls and clone size; D and trimming were determined from the DNA. The table records approximately 340,000 clones, around 83% of them present only once. Germline V gene lookup returns CDR1 LGHDT and CDR2 YNNKEL (reference sequence). V lost 8 bases and J lost 6, with 10 bases in between. CDR3 size: 12 residues. The receptor comes from a man aged 30 to 45 with active or convalescent COVID-19. The chain is built from TRBV3-1 (or the pseudogene TRBV3-2) and TRBJ2-2; D is undetermined. Material for sequencing was peripheral blood. The CDR3 is CASAQGPGELFF. The CDR3 DNA is TGTGCCAGCGCCCAAGGGCCCGGGGAGCTGTTTTTT.